Presented here are 30 T cell receptor beta chains from one specimen sequenced in a study of cytomegalovirus exposure and HLA in healthy donors. PCR primers comprised 60 Vbeta and 13 Jbeta primers. Libraries were prepared by immunoSEQ multiplex PCR; TCRdb keeps only in-frame clonotypes and omits some of them. The data contain some 150,000 clones, over 80% of them singletons. The sequenced sample was PBMCs. The receptor source for this set is a middle-aged man in good health and CMV-seronegative.

The chain carries TRBV2 and TRBJ1-1, with D possibly TRBD1 on 5 matching bases. This CDR3 has 14 amino acids. Germline V lookup: CDR1 SNHLY, CDR2 FYNNEI. V was shortened by 0 bases and J by 2 bases, with 7 bases between the two germline ends. CDR3 nucleotides: TGTGCCAGCAGTGAAGCAGGGGTAAACACTGAAGCTTTCTTT. Encoded protein: CASSEAGVNTEAFF.

In this sample, this clone turned up once. The V gene is TRBV19, the J gene TRBJ2-1; 7 bases are a match to TRBD2. The CDR3 has 15 residues. Per germline, CDR1 LNHDA and CDR2 SQIVND (reference sequence). The ends lost 3 bases at V and 4 bases at J; junction bases unmatched: 6. The CDR3 coding sequence is TGTGCCAGTAGTATCCCGAGCGGGAATTACAATGAGCAGTTCTTC. Its protein is CASSIPSGNYNEQFF.

This clone showed up just once. The chain combines TRBV5-1 with TRBJ2-5, with a tentative D call TRBD1 (6 bases). The ends were cut back, 2 bases at V and 2 bases at J, with 16 bases in the middle. This CDR3 contains 16 residues. Germline lookup yields CDR1 SGHRS and CDR2 YFSETQ. The CDR3 spells CASSFGSGRGQETQYF. The DNA of the CDR3 is TGCGCCAGCAGCTTTGGGAGCGGAAGGGGGCAAGAGACCCAGTACTTC. The variable domain in full, completed from reference TRBV5-1 and TRBJ2-5, reads KAGVTQTPRYLIKTRGQQVTLSCSPISGHRSVSWYQQTPGQGLQFLFEYFSETQRNKGNFPGRFSGRQFSNSRSEMNVSTLELGDSALYLCASSFGSGRGQETQYFGPGTRLLVL.

The chain is built from TRBV28 and TRBJ1-2, with 9 bases aligning to TRBD1. CDR1 is MDHEN and CDR2 is SYDVKM in the germline V gene. The CDR3 has 14 residues. The trim removed 5 bases at V and 5 bases at J, leaving 6 bases unmatched. The CDR3 is CASSDMGQGYGYTF. The CDR3 DNA reads as TGTGCCAGCAGTGACATGGGACAGGGTTATGGCTACACCTTC.

The chain combines TRBV5-1 with TRBJ1-5; no clear D gene. Trimming stripped 0 bases from V and 4 bases from J, with 8 bases between. The CDR3 is 14 amino acids. Germline CDR1 and CDR2: SGHRS and YFSETQ. Here the CDR3 DNA reads TGCGCCAGCAGCTTGGGGGCAGGTAATCAGCCCCAGCATTTT. Protein sequence: CASSLGAGNQPQHF.

The genes are TRBV7-2 and TRBJ2-3, with 7 bases lining up with TRBD2. V lost 1 base to trimming and J lost 2 bases; unmatched junction nucleotides: 6. The CDR3 consists of 16 residues. The germline gives CDR1 SGHTA, CDR2 FQGNSA. DNA of the CDR3: TGTGCCAGCAGCTTAGGGGCGGGAGCCGACACAGATACGCAGTATTTT. This sequence encodes CASSLGAGADTDTQYF.

The gene calls are TRBV7-6 and TRBJ2-7; 7 bases agree with TRBD1. From germline, CDR1 is SGHVS and CDR2 FNYEAQ. Trimming removed 6 bases from V and 2 bases from J; junction bases left unmatched: 4. This CDR3 region has 13 residues. CDR3 sequence (DNA): TGTGCCAGCAGTGAAGACAGGGCCTACGAGCAGTACTTC. Its translation: CASSEDRAYEQYF.

The gene calls are TRBV7-8 and TRBJ2-1, with TRBD1 identical over 10 bases. Trimming at V came to 5 bases and at J to 4 bases, leaving 8 bases not matched to a gene. This CDR3 comprises 16 residues. From germline, CDR1 is SGHVS and CDR2 FQNEAQ. Written as DNA, the CDR3 is TGTGCCAGCAGCGCAAGACAGGGGGCGAGATACAATGAGCAGTTCTTC. It is translated as CASSARQGARYNEQFF.

This clone was counted between two and nine times. The chain links TRBV21-1 to TRBJ2-2; TRBD1 is taken as the D call from the table, unchecked against the DNA. TRBV21-1 is a known pseudogene. The CDR3 loop spans 15 amino acids. This CDR3 reads CASSLRGQGPSELFF. For the CDR3, the DNA is TGTGCCAGCAGCCTTAGGGGACAGGGCCCCTCGGAGCTGTTTTTT.

The sample holds a few counts of this clone. The chain links TRBV2 to TRBJ1-6; 8 positions agree with TRBD1. This CDR3 comprises 15 residues. V shed 6 bases, J shed 5 bases, and the junction held 6 bases outside the gene matches. Germline-derived CDR1 and CDR2 are SNHLY and FYNNEI. The CDR3 reads CASSVRDRNNSPLHF. CDR3 DNA sequence: TGTGCCAGCAGCGTCCGGGACAGGAATAATTCACCCCTCCACTTT.

The chain links TRBV7-3 to TRBJ2-3; the match to TRBD2 covers 14 bases. J was trimmed by 4 bases and V by 4 bases; bases with no gene match: 4. This CDR3 comprises 16 residues. Germline loops: CDR1 SGHTA, CDR2 FQGTGA. This CDR3 reads CASSSGLAGVADTQYF. DNA for the CDR3: TGTGCCAGCAGCTCGGGACTAGCGGGAGTGGCAGATACGCAGTATTTT.

The chain links TRBV6-1 to TRBJ2-1, with D possibly TRBD1 on 6 matching bases. Germline values: CDR1 MNHNS, CDR2 SASEGT. The CDR3 contains 14 residues. The V end was cut by 7 bases, the J end by 8 bases, with 18 bases between. The CDR3 nucleotides are TGTGCCAGCACCCCCAGGGGTTCGCGCGATGAGCAGTTCTTC. This gives the protein CASTPRGSRDEQFF.

The chain has TRBV30 and TRBJ2-5, with 10 bases that match TRBD2. The CDR3 has 13 amino acids. CDR1 and CDR2 (germline): GTSNPN, SVGIG (reference sequence). CDR3 sequence: CAVRGSGRETQYF. CDR3 bases: TGTGCTGTTAGGGGTAGCGGGAGGGAGACCCAGTACTTC. The full variable domain, its missing parts supplied by reference TRBV30 and TRBJ2-5, is SQTIHQWPATLVQPVGSPLSLECTVEGTSNPNLYWYRQAAGRGLQLLFYSVGIGQISSEVPQNLSASRPQDRQFILSSKKLLLSDSGFYLCAVRGSGRETQYFGPGTRLLVL.

CDR3 loop: CASSYSGDRGNTIYF. For the CDR3, the DNA is TGTGCCAGCAGTTACTCCGGGGACAGGGGAAACACCATATATTTT. This chain connects TRBV6-5 to TRBJ1-3; TRBD1 matches at 8 bases. CDR1 is MNHEY and CDR2 is SVGAGI in the germline V gene. J was trimmed by 4 bases and V by 0 bases; bases with no gene match: 2. There are 15 residues in the CDR3.

This clone was counted a single time. J is TRBJ1-1 and V is TRBV27; D is uncertain. Germline V lookup: CDR1 MNHEY, CDR2 SMNVEV (reference sequence). The CDR3 has 14 amino acids. Trimming removed 3 bases at V and 3 bases at J, with 11 bases between. The CDR3 bases are TGTGCCAGCAGTTTCTTGGCGGGCTACACTGAAGCTTTCTTT. Translated, it gives CASSFLAGYTEAFF.

This rearrangement joins TRBV9 to TRBJ2-7; D might be TRBD1 (6 bases). Germline values: CDR1 SGDLS, CDR2 YYNGEE. The CDR3 totals 14 residues. Trimming took 1 base from V and 2 from J, leaving 10 bases between them. CDR3 DNA sequence: TGTGCCAGCAGCGTACGGGACACGACCTACGAGCAGTACTTC. Protein sequence: CASSVRDTTYEQYF. The complete variable domain, with remaining parts taken from reference TRBV9 and TRBJ2-7, reads DSGVTQTPKHLITATGQRVTLRCSPRSGDLSVYWYQQSLDQGLQFLIQYYNGEERAKGNILERFSAQQFPDLHSELNLSSLELGDSALYFCASSVRDTTYEQYFGPGTRLTVT.

The genes are TRBV29-1 and TRBJ2-5; TRBD2 matches 8 bases. V was pared by 0 bases and J by 5 bases, with 14 bases of the junction left unmatched. Germline V gene data show CDR1 as SQVTM and CDR2 as ANQGSEA. CDR3 length equals 17 residues. CDR3 in DNA: TGCAGCGTTGAAGATCTTAGTTCGGGGGGGCTCGTTGAGACCCAGTACTTC. Translating gives CSVEDLSSGGLVETQYF.

Remarks on this clone: An end of the junction does not agree with germline; a read error may underlie this. This chain joins TRBV7-7 and TRBJ1-6; D is undetermined. The V gene's germline CDR1 is SSHAT and CDR2 FNYEAQ (reference sequence). This CDR3 has 13 residues. CDR3 DNA: TGTGCTAGCAGCTTGGGCAGGAATTCACCCCTCCACTTT. It codes for CASSLGRNSPLHF.

V and J are TRBV7-2 and TRBJ1-3; D not certain. The CDR3 sequence is 12 residues long. Trimming left V 1 base short and J 10 bases short, with 8 bases between. CDR1 is SGHTA, CDR2 FQGNSA, per germline. The CDR3 DNA is TGTGCCAGCAGCTTAGAAGCAAGAACCATATATTTT. This gives the protein CASSLEARTIYF.

The rearrangement joins TRBV19 to TRBJ1-1; D not resolved. The CDR3 consists of 13 residues. Trimming shortened V by 3 bases and J by 8 bases, and 13 bases separated the two germline ends. CDR1 LNHDA and CDR2 SQIVND come from the germline V gene (reference sequence). CDR3 nucleotides: TGTGCCAGTAGTATGGCAGATACTACAGAAGCTTTCTTT. Translation gives CASSMADTTEAFF.

This sequence joins TRBV6-6 and TRBJ2-7, with D unresolved. This CDR3 has 12 amino acids. V lost 4 bases to trimming and J lost 4 bases, with 8 bases between them. The germline gives CDR1 MNHNY, CDR2 SVGAGI (reference sequence). CDR3 sequence reads: CASSLNNYEQYF. The CDR3 DNA reads TGTGCCAGCAGTTTAAATAATTACGAGCAGTACTTC.

V is TRBV5-1 and J is TRBJ2-7; maybe TRBD1 (6 bases). This CDR3 spans 13 amino acids. V was pared by 4 bases and J by 0 bases, with 8 bases between. Germline V gene sequence: CDR1 SGHRS, CDR2 YFSETQ. The CDR3: CASSGTPSYEQYF. For the CDR3, the DNA is TGCGCCAGCAGCGGGACACCCTCCTACGAGCAGTACTTC.

Points on this clone: Distinct nucleotide sequences in the sample also encode this CDR3. The rearrangement joins TRBV15 to TRBJ2-7, with 10 bases identical to TRBD1. CDR3 length: 14 amino acids. Looked up from germline, CDR1 is LNHNV and CDR2 is YYDKDF (reference sequence). The V segment lost 3 bases and the J segment 4 bases; nucleotides outside the gene matches: 3. CDR3 nucleotide sequence: TGTGCCACCAGCAGGGACAGGGGGGGGTACGAGCAGTACTTC. It specifies CATSRDRGGYEQYF.

V gene TRBV27 combines with J gene TRBJ2-3, with a weak D call TRBD2 (6 bases). The CDR3 contains 12 residues. CDR1 and CDR2 from the germline V gene are MNHEY and SMNVEV (reference sequence). V was cut by 2 bases and J by 8 bases, with 8 bases left in between. The CDR3 here is CASSLGGGTQYF. DNA of the CDR3: TGTGCCAGCAGTTTAGGGGGAGGTACGCAGTATTTT.

The chain couples TRBV7-2 to TRBJ2-2; a possible D gene is TRBD1 (6 bases). Germline assignment: CDR1 SGHTA and CDR2 FQGNSA. There are 15 residues in the CDR3. V shed 5 bases and J shed 1 base, with 11 bases lying between them. This CDR3 is CASSLQGWNTGELFF. The CDR3 DNA sequence: TGTGCCAGCAGCCTCCAGGGGTGGAACACCGGGGAGCTGTTTTTT.

The gene calls are TRBV7-9 and TRBJ1-2; TRBD1 matches at 8 bases. This CDR3 contains 13 residues. The trim removed 5 bases at V and 6 bases at J, leaving 5 bases unmatched. The V gene's germline CDR1 is SEHNR and CDR2 FQNEAQ (reference sequence). The CDR3, as DNA: TGTGCCAGCAGCCCCGGACAGGGTCATGGCTACACCTTC. It codes for CASSPGQGHGYTF.

This rearrangement joins TRBV4-3 to TRBJ2-7; 9 positions agree with TRBD1. Trimming took 3 bases from V and 4 from J; bases not matched to a gene: 7. The CDR3 runs to 15 residues. Germline loops: CDR1 LGHNA, CDR2 YSLEER. The CDR3 loop reads CASSQGTGRTYEQYF. The CDR3 nucleotides are TGCGCCAGCAGCCAGGGGACAGGGCGAACGTACGAGCAGTACTTC.

In this sample, this clone turned up a few times. This chain uses TRBV7-6 with TRBJ1-6; D is unresolved. Germline V gene lookup returns CDR1 SGHVS and CDR2 FNYEAQ. V lost 0 bases and J 7 bases, leaving 10 bases between the germline ends. This CDR3 is 15 amino acids long. The CDR3 DNA is TGTGCCAGCAGCTTAGCGCCGGGGTTCAATTCACCCCTCCACTTT. Amino acids: CASSLAPGFNSPLHF.

This chain uses TRBV9 with TRBJ2-2; maybe TRBD2 (6 bases). The V gene's germline CDR1 is SGDLS and CDR2 YYNGEE. There are 18 residues in the CDR3. Trimming left V 0 bases short and J 1 base short, with 16 bases between. DNA of the CDR3: TGTGCCAGCAGCGTAGCCCGGGTGGGGGGATTGAACACCGGGGAGCTGTTTTTT. It specifies CASSVARVGGLNTGELFF. Together with reference TRBV9 and TRBJ2-2, the CDR3 gives the full variable domain: DSGVTQTPKHLITATGQRVTLRCSPRSGDLSVYWYQQSLDQGLQFLIQYYNGEERAKGNILERFSAQQFPDLHSELNLSSLELGDSALYFCASSVARVGGLNTGELFFGEGSRLTVL.

The genes are TRBV7-2 and TRBJ2-5; D not certain. V lost 1 base and J 7 bases, leaving 4 bases between the germline ends. Germline V CDR1 and CDR2: SGHTA, FQGNSA. This CDR3 has 11 amino acids. The CDR3 DNA sequence: TGTGCCAGCAGCTTAGGCGGGACCCAGTACTTC. Amino acids: CASSLGGTQYF.